This T cell receptor beta chain was sequenced during a study of resident and recirculating memory T cells in vitiligo. The V gene end was trimmed by 6 bases and the J gene end by 3 bases; junction bases not matched to a gene: 6. The CDR3 is 14 amino acids. Germline V lookup: CDR1 SGHAT, CDR2 FQDESV (reference sequence). Repertoires were generated with immunoSEQ multiplex PCR, while TCRdb's copy carries only in-frame clones and drops some. The sample yields tens of thousands of clones, about 89% seen once. The receptor was isolated from a male donor with vitiligo. The sequenced sample was blood. The chain uses TRBV11-1 and TRBJ2-7; 9 positions match TRBD1. CDR3: CASSSRDRDYEQYF. CDR3 bases: TGTGCCAGCAGTAGCCGGGACAGGGACTACGAGCAGTACTTC.